This T cell receptor (beta chain) emerged from a study of T cells after yellow fever vaccination. Points from the study as a whole: Researchers report a weaker secondary response that nonetheless peaked faster, day 5 versus 15.

It was through 5'RACE template switching that TCR cDNA was made, with a universal primer site and UMIs added. TCRdb independently ran MiXCR on the 5' RACE reads; one entry per CDR3 protein. The table lists some 320,000 distinct CDR3 sequences, roughly 9% of them singletons. A word on this clonotype: Its antigen is as yet unknown.

This sequence originates from a man between 18 and 35 years old who received the YFV17D yellow fever vaccine. Source: CD4+ T cells sorted from PBMCs, taken 5 days after the yellow fever booster vaccination.

CDR3 sequence (DNA): TGTGCCAGCAGTTTTGTGGGGCAGGGGCTGGGAGATACGCAGTATTTT. Its protein is CASSFVGQGLGDTQYF. V gene TRBV27 combines with J gene TRBJ2-3, with D possibly being TRBD1 (6 bases). This CDR3 has 16 residues. Trimming pared 3 bases from V and 5 bases from J, leaving 18 bases between. Germline CDR1 reads MNHEY; CDR2 reads SMNVEV (reference sequence).